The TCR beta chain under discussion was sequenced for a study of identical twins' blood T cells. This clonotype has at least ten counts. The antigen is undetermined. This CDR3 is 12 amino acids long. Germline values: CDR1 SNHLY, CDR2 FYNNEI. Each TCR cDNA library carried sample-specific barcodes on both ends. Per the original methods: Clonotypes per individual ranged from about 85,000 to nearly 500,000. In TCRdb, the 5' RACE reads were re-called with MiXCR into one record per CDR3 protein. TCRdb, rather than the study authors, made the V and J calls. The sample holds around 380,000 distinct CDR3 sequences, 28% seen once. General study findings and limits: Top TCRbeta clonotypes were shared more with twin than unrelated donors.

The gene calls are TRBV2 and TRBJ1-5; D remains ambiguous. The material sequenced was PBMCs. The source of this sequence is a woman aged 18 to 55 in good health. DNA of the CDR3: TGTGCAACGCGAGTGGGGAATCAGCCCCAGCATTTT. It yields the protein CATRVGNQPQHF.